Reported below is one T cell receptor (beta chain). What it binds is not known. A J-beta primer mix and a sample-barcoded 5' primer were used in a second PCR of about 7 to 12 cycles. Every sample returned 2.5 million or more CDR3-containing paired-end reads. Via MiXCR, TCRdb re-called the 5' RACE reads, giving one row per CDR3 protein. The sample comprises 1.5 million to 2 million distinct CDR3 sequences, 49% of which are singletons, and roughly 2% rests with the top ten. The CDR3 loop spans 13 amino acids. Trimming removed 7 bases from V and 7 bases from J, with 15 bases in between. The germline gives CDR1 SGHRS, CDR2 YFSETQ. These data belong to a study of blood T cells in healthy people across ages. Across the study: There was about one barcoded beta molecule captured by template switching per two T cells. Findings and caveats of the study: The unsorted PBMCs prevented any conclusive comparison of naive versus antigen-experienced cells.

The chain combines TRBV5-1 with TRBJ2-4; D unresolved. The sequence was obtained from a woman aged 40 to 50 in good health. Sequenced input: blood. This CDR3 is CASVSDTGNIQYF. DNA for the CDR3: TGCGCCAGCGTCTCCGACACGGGTAACATTCAGTACTTC.